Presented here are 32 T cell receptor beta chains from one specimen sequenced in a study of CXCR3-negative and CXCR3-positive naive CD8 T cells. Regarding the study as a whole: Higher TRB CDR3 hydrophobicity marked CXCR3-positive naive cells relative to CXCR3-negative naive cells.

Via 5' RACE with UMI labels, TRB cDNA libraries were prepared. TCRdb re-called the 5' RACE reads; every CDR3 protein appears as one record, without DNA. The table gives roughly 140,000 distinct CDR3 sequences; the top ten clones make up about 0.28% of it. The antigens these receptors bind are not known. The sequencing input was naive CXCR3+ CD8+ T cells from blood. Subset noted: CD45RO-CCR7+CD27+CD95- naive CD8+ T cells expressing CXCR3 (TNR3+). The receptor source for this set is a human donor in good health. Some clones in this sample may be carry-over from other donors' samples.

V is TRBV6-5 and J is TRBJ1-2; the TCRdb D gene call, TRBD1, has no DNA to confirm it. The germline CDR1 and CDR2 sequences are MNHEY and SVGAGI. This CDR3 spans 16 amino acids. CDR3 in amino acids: CASSYLGQETNYGYTF.

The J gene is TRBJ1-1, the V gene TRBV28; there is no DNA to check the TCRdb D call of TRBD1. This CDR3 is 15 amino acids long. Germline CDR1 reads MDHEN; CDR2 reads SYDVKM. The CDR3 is CASTLDRGENTEAFF.

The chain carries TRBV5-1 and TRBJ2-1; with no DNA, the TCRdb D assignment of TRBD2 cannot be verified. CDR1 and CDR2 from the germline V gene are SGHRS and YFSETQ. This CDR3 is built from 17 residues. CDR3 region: CASSLGRSGNTLGEQFF.

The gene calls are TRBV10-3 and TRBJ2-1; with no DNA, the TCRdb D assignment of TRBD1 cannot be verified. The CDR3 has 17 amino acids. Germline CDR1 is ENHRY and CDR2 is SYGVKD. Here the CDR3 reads CAISENNWGTGNDEQFF.

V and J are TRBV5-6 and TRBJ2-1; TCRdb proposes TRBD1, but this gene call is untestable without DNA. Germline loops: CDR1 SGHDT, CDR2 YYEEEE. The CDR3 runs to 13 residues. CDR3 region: CASSLRGYNEQFF.

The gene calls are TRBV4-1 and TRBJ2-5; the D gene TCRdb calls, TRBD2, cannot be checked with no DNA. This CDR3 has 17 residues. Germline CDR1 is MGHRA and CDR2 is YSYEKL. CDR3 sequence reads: CASSQVKTGGSGETQYF.

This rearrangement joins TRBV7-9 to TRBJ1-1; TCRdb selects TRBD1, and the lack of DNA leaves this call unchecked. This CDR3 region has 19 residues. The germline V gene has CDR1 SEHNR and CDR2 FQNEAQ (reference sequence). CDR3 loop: CASSPSGESLGTDNTEAFF.

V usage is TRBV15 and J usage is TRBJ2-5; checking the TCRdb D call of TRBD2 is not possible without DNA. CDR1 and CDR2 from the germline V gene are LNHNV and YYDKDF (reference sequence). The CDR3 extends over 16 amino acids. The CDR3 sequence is CAASTLGTSGEETQYF.

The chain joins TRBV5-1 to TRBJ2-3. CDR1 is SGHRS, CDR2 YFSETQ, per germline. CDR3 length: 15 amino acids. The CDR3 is CASSLARARTDTQYF. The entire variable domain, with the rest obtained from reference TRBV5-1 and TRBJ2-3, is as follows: KAGVTQTPRYLIKTRGQQVTLSCSPISGHRSVSWYQQTPGQGLQFLFEYFSETQRNKGNFPGRFSGRQFSNSRSEMNVSTLELGDSALYLCASSLARARTDTQYFGPGTRLTVL.

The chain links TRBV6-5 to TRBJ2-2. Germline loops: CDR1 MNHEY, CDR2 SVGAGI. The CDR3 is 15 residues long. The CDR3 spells CASSHETANTGELFF.

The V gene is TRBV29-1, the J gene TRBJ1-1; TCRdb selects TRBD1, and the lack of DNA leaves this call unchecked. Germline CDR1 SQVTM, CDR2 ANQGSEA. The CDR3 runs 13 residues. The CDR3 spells CSVAIGGGTEAFF.

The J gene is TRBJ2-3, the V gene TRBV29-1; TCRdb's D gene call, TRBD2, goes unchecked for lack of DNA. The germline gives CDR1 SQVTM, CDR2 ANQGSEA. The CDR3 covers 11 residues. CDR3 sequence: CSVWTSDTQYF.

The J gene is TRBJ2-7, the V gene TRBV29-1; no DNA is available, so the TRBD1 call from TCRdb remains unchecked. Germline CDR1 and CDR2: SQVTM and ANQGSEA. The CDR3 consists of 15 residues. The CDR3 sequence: CSVEDPGTGGREQYF.

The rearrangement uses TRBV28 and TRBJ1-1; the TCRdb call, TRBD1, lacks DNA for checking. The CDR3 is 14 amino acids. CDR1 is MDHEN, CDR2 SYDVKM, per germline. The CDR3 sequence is CASSLPGTNTEAFF. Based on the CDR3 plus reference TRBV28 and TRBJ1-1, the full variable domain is DVKVTQSSRYLVKRTGEKVFLECVQDMDHENMFWYRQDPGLGLRLIYFSYDVKMKEKGDIPEGYSVSREKKERFSLILESASTNQTSMYLCASSLPGTNTEAFFGQGTRLTVV.

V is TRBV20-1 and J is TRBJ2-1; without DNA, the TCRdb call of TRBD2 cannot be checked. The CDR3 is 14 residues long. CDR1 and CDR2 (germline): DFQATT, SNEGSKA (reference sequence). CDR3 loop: CSARSGRGYNEQFF.

The CDR3: CASSRGQGNEQFF. The chain employs TRBV4-3 and TRBJ2-1; as DNA is missing, the TRBD1 call by TCRdb cannot be tested. Per germline, CDR1 LGHNA and CDR2 YSLEER. This CDR3 has 13 residues.

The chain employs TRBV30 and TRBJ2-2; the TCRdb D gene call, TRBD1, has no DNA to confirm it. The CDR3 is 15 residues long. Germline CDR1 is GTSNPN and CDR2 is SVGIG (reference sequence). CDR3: CAWSYLGAITGELFF.

CDR3 region: CASSQDYRVNTEAFF. The rearrangement joins TRBV23-1 to TRBJ1-1; TCRdb gives TRBD1 as the D gene, but with no DNA this cannot be confirmed. TRBV23-1 is marked as an open reading frame, function uncertain. The CDR3 contains 15 residues.

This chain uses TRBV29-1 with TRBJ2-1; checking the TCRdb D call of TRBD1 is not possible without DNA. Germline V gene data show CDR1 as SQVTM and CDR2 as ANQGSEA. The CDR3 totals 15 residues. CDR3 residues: CSVGPRPGVGDEQFF.

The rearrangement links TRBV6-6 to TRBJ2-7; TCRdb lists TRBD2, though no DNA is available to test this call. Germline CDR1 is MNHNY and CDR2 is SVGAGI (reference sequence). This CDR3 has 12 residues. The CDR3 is CASSTGLYEQYF.

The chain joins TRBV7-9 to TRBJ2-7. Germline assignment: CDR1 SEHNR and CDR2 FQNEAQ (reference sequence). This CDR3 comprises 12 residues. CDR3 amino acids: CASSSNEDEQYF.

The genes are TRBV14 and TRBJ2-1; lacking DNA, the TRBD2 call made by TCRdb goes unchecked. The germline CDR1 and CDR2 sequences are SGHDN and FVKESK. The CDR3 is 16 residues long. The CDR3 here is CASSQRGPPSYNEQFF.

The chain's CDR3 is CASSLTLEFGTEAFF. The chain recombines TRBV7-6 with TRBJ1-1. The CDR3 is made up of 15 amino acids. The germline V gene encodes CDR1 SGHVS and CDR2 FNYEAQ.

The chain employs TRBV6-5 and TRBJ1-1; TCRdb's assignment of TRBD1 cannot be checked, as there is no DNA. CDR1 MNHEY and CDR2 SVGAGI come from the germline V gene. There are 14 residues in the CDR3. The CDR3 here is CASSYSTGGAEAFF.

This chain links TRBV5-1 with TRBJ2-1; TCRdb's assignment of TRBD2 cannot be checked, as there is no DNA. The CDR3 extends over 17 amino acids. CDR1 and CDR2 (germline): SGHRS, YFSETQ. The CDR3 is CASSSFHLAASYNEQFF.

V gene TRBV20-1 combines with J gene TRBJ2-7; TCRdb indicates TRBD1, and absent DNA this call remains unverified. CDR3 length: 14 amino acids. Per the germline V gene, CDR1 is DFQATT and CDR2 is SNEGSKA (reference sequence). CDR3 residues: CSASDRGLSYEQYF.

CDR3 amino acids: CASSEMGDFRDRARETQYF. The chain is built from TRBV25-1 and TRBJ2-5; the TCRdb call, TRBD1, lacks DNA for checking. Per germline, CDR1 MGHDK and CDR2 SYGVNS. The CDR3 loop spans 19 amino acids.

This CDR3 is CATSRMDGNLETQYF. This chain links TRBV15 with TRBJ2-5. The CDR3 runs to 15 residues. Germline V gene lookup returns CDR1 LNHNV and CDR2 YYDKDF (reference sequence).

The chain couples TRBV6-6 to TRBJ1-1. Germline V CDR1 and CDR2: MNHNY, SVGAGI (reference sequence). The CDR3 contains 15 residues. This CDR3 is CASSWGPLLNTEAFF.

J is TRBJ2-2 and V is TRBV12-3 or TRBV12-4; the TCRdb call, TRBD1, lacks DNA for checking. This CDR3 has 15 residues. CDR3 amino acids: CASTRTGTHTGELFF.

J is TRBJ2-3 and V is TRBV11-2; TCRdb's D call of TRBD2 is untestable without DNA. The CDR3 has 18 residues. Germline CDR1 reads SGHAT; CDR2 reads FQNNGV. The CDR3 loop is CASSLGQPRYSSTDTQYF.

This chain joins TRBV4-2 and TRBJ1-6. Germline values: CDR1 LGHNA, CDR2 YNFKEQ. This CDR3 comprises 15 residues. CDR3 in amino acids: CASSQDPAGNSPLHF.